Shown below are 16 T cell receptor beta chains from a single sample sequenced in a study of blood T cell repertoires in COVID-19. Method: immunoSEQ multiplex PCR; TCRdb's copy keeps in-frame clones and lacks some. The sample has approximately 89,000 clones; 80% to 90% are singletons. The sample consisted of peripheral blood. The receptors here all came from a human donor in a cohort sampled during active COVID-19.

V usage is TRBV5-5 and J usage is TRBJ2-7, with a possible D match to TRBD2 (6 bases). V shed 0 bases and J shed 2 bases, with 12 bases lying between them. CDR1 and CDR2 from the germline V gene are SGHKS and YYEKEE (reference sequence). The CDR3 runs to 15 residues. The CDR3 here is CASSLGLAIAYEQYF. In DNA, the CDR3 is TGTGCCAGCAGCTTGGGCCTAGCGATCGCCTACGAGCAGTACTTC.

The chain uses TRBV14 and TRBJ1-1, with unresolved D. Germline CDR1 reads SGHDN; CDR2 reads FVKESK. The CDR3 runs to 16 residues. V shed 0 bases and J shed 10 bases, with 21 bases lying between them. In nucleotides, the CDR3 is TGTGCCAGCAGCCAAGAGGGAGCCAGCCAACTTCCTCTAGCTTTCTTT. Its translation is CASSQEGASQLPLAFF.

The genes are TRBV28 and TRBJ1-2; 7 nucleotides match TRBD1. Germline trimming cut 3 bases from V and 1 base from J; bases unmatched to any gene: 17. The CDR3 extends over 19 amino acids. The germline CDR1 and CDR2 sequences are MDHEN and SYDVKM. The CDR3 sequence: CASSLADRLSRRFNYGYTF. CDR3 coding DNA: TGTGCCAGCAGTTTGGCGGACAGGCTCTCGAGGAGGTTTAACTATGGCTACACCTTC.

The chain is built from TRBV5-5 and TRBJ2-2; 10 nucleotides agree with TRBD2. Germline V gives CDR1 SGHKS, CDR2 YYEKEE (reference sequence). The J segment lost 4 bases and the V segment lost 4 bases, leaving 4 bases of the junction unmatched. This CDR3 has 15 amino acids. DNA of the CDR3: TGTGCCAGCAGCCCGACTAGCGGGCGCACCGGGGAGCTGTTTTTT. It translates to CASSPTSGRTGELFF.

J is TRBJ2-7 and V is TRBV3-1 (or the pseudogene TRBV3-2); 7 bases line up with TRBD1. Germline V gives CDR1 LGHDT, CDR2 YNNKEL (reference sequence). The CDR3 spans 13 residues. The V gene end was trimmed by 4 bases and the J gene end by 4 bases; junction bases not matched to a gene: 4. This CDR3 reads CASSPWTGYEQYF. The CDR3 nucleotides are TGTGCCAGCAGCCCATGGACAGGTTACGAGCAGTACTTC.

The chain is built from TRBV5-6 and TRBJ2-3, with TRBD2 matching over 8 bases. This CDR3 region has 15 residues. Germline V gene data show CDR1 as SGHDT and CDR2 as YYEEEE. The V and J ends lost 4 bases and 4 bases, in that order; junction bases with no gene match: 8. The CDR3 sequence is CASSPAGGAADTQYF. The CDR3 DNA reads as TGTGCCAGCAGCCCGGCCGGGGGGGCGGCAGATACGCAGTATTTT.

This chain joins TRBV18 and TRBJ1-4, with TRBD1 matching over 7 bases. Per the germline V gene, CDR1 is KGHSH and CDR2 is LQKENI. J gave up 8 bases and V 3 bases, and 3 bases lay outside the gene matches. The CDR3 covers 13 residues. CDR3 nucleotide sequence: TGTGCCAGCTCACCCCAGGGGGGAGAAAAACTGTTTTTT. Its protein product is CASSPQGGEKLFF.

The chain joins TRBV21-1 to TRBJ2-7; the DNA was not compared with TRBD1, the D call given in the table. TRBV21-1 is annotated as a pseudogene. This CDR3 has 13 amino acids. As DNA, the CDR3 is TGTGCCAGCCCCAAGGGGGCTTCCTACGAGCAGTACTTC. This gives the protein CASPKGASYEQYF.

CDR3 in amino acids: CASGLALNTGELFF. The CDR3 DNA reads as TGTGCCAGCGGACTAGCGCTGAACACCGGGGAGCTGTTTTTT. V and J are TRBV6-5 and TRBJ2-2, with 9 positions matching TRBD2. V gave up 8 bases and J gave up 1 base; unmatched junction bases: 2. Germline V CDR1 and CDR2: MNHEY, SVGAGI. The CDR3 is 14 residues long.

This chain links TRBV28 with TRBJ1-5; a weak D match, TRBD1 (6 bases). The CDR3 consists of 13 residues. From germline, CDR1 is MDHEN and CDR2 SYDVKM. The V gene lost 7 bases and the J gene lost 7 bases, with 14 bases spanning the gap. CDR3 amino acids: CASITQGRQPQHF. Written as DNA, the CDR3 is TGTGCCAGCATTACACAGGGAAGACAGCCCCAGCATTTT.

The CDR3 nucleotides are TGTGCCAGCAGCTCCAACAGGGGTGAAGCTTTCTTT. This codes for CASSSNRGEAFF. The V call is TRBV11-2, the J call TRBJ1-1; 7 bases map to TRBD1. The V gene end was trimmed by 4 bases and the J gene end by 7 bases; junction bases not matched to a gene: 3. Germline loops: CDR1 SGHAT, CDR2 FQNNGV. The CDR3 is made up of 12 amino acids.

The chain joins TRBV3-1 (or the pseudogene TRBV3-2) to TRBJ2-1; 7 bases align to TRBD2. The CDR3 has 16 residues. From germline, CDR1 is LGHDT and CDR2 YNNKEL (reference sequence). V lost 2 bases and J lost 5; bases outside the gene matches: 9. The CDR3 sequence is CASSQSRGAGNNEQFF. In DNA form, the CDR3 reads TGTGCCAGCAGCCAATCCCGGGGAGCGGGGAACAATGAGCAGTTCTTC.

The genes are TRBV6-5 and TRBJ2-1, with D perhaps matching TRBD2 (5 bases). Trimming shortened V by 6 bases and J by 5 bases, and 8 bases separated the two germline ends. The CDR3 length is 12 residues. CDR1 and CDR2 from the germline V gene are MNHEY and SVGAGI. The CDR3 coding sequence is TGTGCCAGCAGCCGACTAAACAATGAGCAGTTCTTC. Translated, it gives CASSRLNNEQFF.

The V gene is TRBV6-1, the J gene TRBJ1-4; 7 bases line up with TRBD1. Germline lookup yields CDR1 MNHNS and CDR2 SASEGT. The trim removed 2 bases at V and 1 base at J, leaving 10 bases unmatched. This CDR3 has 18 amino acids. The CDR3 nucleotides are TGTGCCAGCAGTGAATCTCCCCAGACAGGGCAAACTAATGAAAAACTGTTTTTT. Residues: CASSESPQTGQTNEKLFF.

This clone was recorded a few times. This sequence joins TRBV4-3 and TRBJ2-6; TRBD1 is a possible D gene (5 bases). V lost 0 bases and J 0 bases, leaving 6 bases between the germline ends. Germline V gene sequence: CDR1 LGHNA, CDR2 YSLEER. The CDR3 contains 16 residues. The CDR3 reads CASSQEGLSGANVLTF. The DNA for the CDR3 is TGCGCCAGCAGCCAAGAGGGGCTCTCTGGGGCCAACGTCCTGACTTTC.

The CDR3 loop reads CASSPGTLLTGELFF. The CDR3 DNA sequence: TGCGCCAGCAGCCCTGGGACACTACTCACCGGGGAGCTGTTTTTT. The chain joins TRBV5-1 to TRBJ2-2, with a possible D match to TRBD1 (6 bases). The V end lost 4 bases, the J end lost 4 bases, and 14 bases lay between the germline ends. CDR3 length: 15 residues. Germline values: CDR1 SGHRS, CDR2 YFSETQ.